Reported below is one T cell receptor (beta chain). Antigen: not known. This record comes from a study of cytomegalovirus exposure and HLA in healthy donors. The overall study: Researchers previously reported finding 90 million to 120 million unique TCR beta sequences from around 200 million T cells.

The PCR had 60 Vbeta and 13 Jbeta primers. TCRdb's table, derived via immunoSEQ multiplex PCR, lists solely in-frame clones and lacks some. The sample yields some 190,000 clones, 65% to 80% seen once. Overall study findings and caveats: When presence/absence was analysed, sequencing depth was taken to be roughly uniform across donors.

The sample comprised PBMCs. This receptor was identified in a woman in her twenties or thirties in good health and CMV-seropositive.

As DNA, the CDR3 is TGTGCCAGCAGTCCCTTTAGCGGGGGGGAAGAGACCCAGTACTTC. Protein product: CASSPFSGGEETQYF. This chain joins TRBV4-2 and TRBJ2-5; 11 positions match TRBD2. CDR1 and CDR2 from the germline V gene are LGHNA and YNFKEQ. Trimming cost V 6 bases and J 3 bases; bases outside gene matches: 6. The CDR3 contains 15 residues.